These 5 T cell receptor beta chains came from one sample sequenced in a study of blood T cells in healthy people across ages. Primed by a sample-barcoded 5' primer and a J-beta primer mix, a second PCR proceeded for roughly 7 to 12 cycles. TCRdb re-analysed the 5' RACE reads in MiXCR, keeping a single row per CDR3 protein. The sample records 1.8 million or so distinct CDR3 sequences, around 40% being singletons. The specimen was blood. The receptors were sampled from a human donor in good health.

The chain uses TRBV5-1 and TRBJ1-4; tentatively, D is TRBD1 (5 bases). CDR3 length: 15 amino acids. Trimming left V 0 bases short and J 6 bases short, with 12 bases between. Germline-derived CDR1 and CDR2 are SGHRS and YFSETQ. CDR3 loop: CASSLAGQGDEKLFF. The CDR3 DNA follows: TGCGCCAGCAGCTTGGCCGGGCAGGGAGATGAAAAACTGTTTTTT.

In this sample, this clonotype turned up a few times. J is TRBJ2-1 and V is TRBV29-1, with D uncertain. This CDR3 comprises 13 residues. Germline V lookup: CDR1 SQVTM, CDR2 ANQGSEA. Trimming left V 7 bases short and J 10 bases short, with 20 bases between. The CDR3 here is CSAKSKNNYEQFF. The CDR3 nucleotides read TGCAGCGCGAAATCGAAAAACAACTACGAGCAGTTCTTC.

This chain links TRBV20-1 with TRBJ1-2, with D unclear. Germline V CDR1 and CDR2: DFQATT, SNEGSKA (reference sequence). Trimming took 3 bases from V and 6 from J, leaving 8 bases between them. The CDR3 runs 11 residues. For the CDR3, the DNA is TGCAGTGCTAGTGACAATGATGGCTACACCTTC. Protein product: CSASDNDGYTF.

J is TRBJ1-2 and V is TRBV7-2; D unclear. Germline CDR1 is SGHTA and CDR2 is FQGNSA. The V and J ends lost 2 bases and 7 bases respectively, with 8 bases between them. The CDR3 extends over 12 amino acids. The CDR3 region is CASSLNRRGYTF. CDR3 in DNA: TGTGCCAGCAGCTTAAATAGACGTGGCTACACCTTC.

This clonotype was counted only a few times. J is TRBJ2-3 and V is TRBV12-3 or TRBV12-4; D remains ambiguous. Trimming took 4 bases from V and 1 from J, leaving 12 bases between them. This CDR3 is built from 15 residues. CDR3 DNA sequence: TGTGCCAGCAGTTCCCGAAGAACAGGCACAGATACGCAGTATTTT. Amino acid sequence: CASSSRRTGTDTQYF.